Listed below are T cell receptor beta chains from one sample, sequenced in a study of CD8 T cells in ankylosing spondylitis. TCRdb re-derived calls from the 5' RACE reads in MiXCR, one entry per CDR3 protein. The profile shows about 160,000 distinct CDR3 sequences, around 42% of them singletons. The sequencing sample was made of synovial fluid, either unsorted or a sorted T cell fraction (not recorded which). These receptors were collected from a male donor with ankylosing spondylitis. Each CDR3 is given with its conserved first and last residue. The D gene is left open where the match is weak. Clone size is given for some rows only: seen once, a few or many times, or a class if the clone is expanded.

V	size	J	D	CDR3	DNA
TRBV7-9	NA	TRBJ1-1	NA	CASSLNVREAFF	TGTGCCAGCAGCTTAAACGTCCGTGAAGCTTTCTTT
TRBV4-1	NA	TRBJ2-7	TRBD2	CASSHFSGIYEQYF	TGCGCCAGCAGCCATTTTAGCGGGATCTACGAGCAGTACTTC
TRBV27	NA	TRBJ1-2	NA	CASSLYLGYYGYTF	TGTGCCAGCAGTTTATACCTGGGATACTATGGCTACACCTTC
TRBV28	NA	TRBJ2-1	TRBD2	CASSLGFAGEGDNEQFF	TGTGCCAGCAGTTTAGGATTTGCGGGAGAAGGAGACAATGAGCAGTTCTTC
TRBV5-1	NA	TRBJ1-1	NA	CASSLPLGGRTEAFF	TGCGCCAGCAGCTTGCCCCTGGGGGGCCGGACTGAAGCTTTCTTT
TRBV12-3/TRBV12-4	NA	TRBJ2-7	NA	CASSSGTAAYEQYF	TGTGCCAGCAGTTCCGGGACCGCGGCCTACGAGCAGTACTTC
TRBV9	NA	TRBJ1-2	TRBD1	CASSVGTGGNYGYTF	TGTGCCAGCAGCGTGGGGACAGGGGGGAACTATGGCTACACCTTC
TRBV6-4	many	TRBJ2-3	TRBD2	CASSDSSGRADTQYF	TGTGCCAGCAGTGACTCAAGCGGGAGGGCAGATACGCAGTATTTT
TRBV29-1	NA	TRBJ2-3	NA	CSVPGIVESQYF	TGCAGCGTTCCTGGGATTGTCGAGTCGCAGTATTTT
TRBV6-1	NA	TRBJ2-7	TRBD1	CASSPYTGTGYEQYF	TGTGCCAGCAGCCCTTATACCGGGACAGGCTACGAGCAGTACTTC
TRBV10-3	NA	TRBJ2-7	NA	CAISAGAGEQYF	TGTGCCATCAGTGCAGGGGCCGGGGAGCAGTACTTC
TRBV12-3/TRBV12-4	few	TRBJ1-1	NA	CASSWTGGGTEAFF	TGTGCCAGCAGTTGGACCGGGGGGGGGACTGAAGCTTTCTTT
TRBV2	few	TRBJ2-5	NA	CASSDSEGRQETQYF	TGTGCCAGCAGTGATTCCGAGGGCAGGCAAGAGACCCAGTACTTC
TRBV5-1	many	TRBJ2-2	NA	CASIGGLDTGELFF	TGCGCCAGCATCGGGGGCCTGGACACCGGGGAGCTGTTTTTT
TRBV6-1	NA	TRBJ1-1	NA	CASSHCQGKTVNTEAFF	TGTGCCAGCAGCCACTGCCAAGGGAAAACGGTGAACACTGAAGCTTTCTTT
TRBV20-1	NA	TRBJ1-6	NA	CSARDPEDNSPLHF	TGCAGTGCTAGAGATCCGGAAGATAATTCACCCCTCCACTTT
TRBV4-3	once	TRBJ2-3	NA	CASRGGARNTDTQYF	TGCGCCAGCAGGGGTGGGGCAAGGAACACAGATACGCAGTATTTT
TRBV4-3	NA	TRBJ2-3	TRBD2	CASSHGLAGVRGTDTQYF	TGCGCCAGCAGCCACGGACTAGCGGGAGTAAGAGGCACAGATACGCAGTATTTT
TRBV3-1	NA	TRBJ1-3	TRBD1	CASSQGPDRGGRNTIYF	TGTGCCAGCAGCCAAGGACCCGACAGGGGCGGCAGAAACACCATATATTTT
TRBV5-1	few	TRBJ1-6	NA	CASSLERGHSNSPLHF	TGCGCCAGCAGCTTGGAAAGGGGACACTCAAATTCACCCCTCCACTTT
TRBV12-3/TRBV12-4	NA	TRBJ1-5	NA	CASSFINQPQHF	TGTGCCAGCAGTTTTATAAATCAGCCCCAGCATTTT
TRBV10-3	few	TRBJ2-1	NA	CAISSTDYNEQFF	TGTGCCATCAGCTCGACAGATTACAATGAGCAGTTCTTC
TRBV6-4	many	TRBJ2-3	TRBD2	CASSDSAGADTQYF	TGTGCCAGCAGTGACTCAGCGGGAGCAGATACGCAGTATTTT